The clone carrying this TCR beta chain turned up a few times. This sample stems from a study of blood T cell repertoires in COVID-19. On the study more broadly: Samples of COVID-19 (acute and convalescent) were obtained from the United States, Italy and Spain. T cells, B-cell-depleted T cells, or PBMCs provided the cDNA or gDNA that served as material.

Profiled with immunoSEQ multiplex PCR; TCRdb holds only in-frame clones, not every one. Among 150,000 or so clones listed, approximately 83% were seen once. This CDR3 is built from 14 residues. V lost 3 bases and J lost 5, with 10 bases in between. The germline CDR1 and CDR2 sequences are LNHDA and SQIVND (reference sequence). The sample taken for sequencing was PBMCs or T cells enriched from blood (not recorded which). This TCR came from a woman aged 55-69 years who had recovered from COVID-19. The rearrangement links TRBV19 to TRBJ2-2, with D possibly TRBD1 on 6 matching bases. The CDR3 bases are TGTGCCAGTAGTATCACAGGGATTACCGGGGAGCTGTTTTTT. This gives the protein CASSITGITGELFF.